This T cell receptor (beta chain) was sequenced in a study of follicular helper T cells after annual influenza vaccination. Time point noted: 2014-2015 season, pre-vaccination. About this clone: The antigen is not known.

Points from the study as a whole: Each annual vaccination recalled recurring oligoclonal ICOS+CD38+ cTfh clonotypes.

The repertoire was sequenced with immunoSEQ multiplex PCR; TCRdb's copy has only in-frame clones and lacks some. The table records several thousand clones, roughly 82% of them present only once. The source is an adult who received the influenza vaccine. The specimen was CXCR5+ CD38- circulating T follicular helper cells from blood, collected on the day of influenza vaccination. Noted subset: circulating Tfh, non-naive CD4+CXCR5+PD-1+ (ICOS+CD38+ or ICOS-CD38-).

This CDR3 is CASSFYGSYNEQFF. CDR3 nucleotide sequence: TGCGCCAGCAGCTTCTACGGATCATACAATGAGCAGTTCTTC. This sequence joins TRBV5-1 and TRBJ2-1; D gene ambiguous. V was clipped by 2 bases and J by 4 bases, with 10 bases between them. CDR3 length: 14 residues. CDR1 SGHRS and CDR2 YFSETQ come from the germline V gene. Together with reference TRBV5-1 and TRBJ2-1, the CDR3 gives the full variable domain: KAGVTQTPRYLIKTRGQQVTLSCSPISGHRSVSWYQQTPGQGLQFLFEYFSETQRNKGNFPGRFSGRQFSNSRSEMNVSTLELGDSALYLCASSFYGSYNEQFFGPGTRLTVL.